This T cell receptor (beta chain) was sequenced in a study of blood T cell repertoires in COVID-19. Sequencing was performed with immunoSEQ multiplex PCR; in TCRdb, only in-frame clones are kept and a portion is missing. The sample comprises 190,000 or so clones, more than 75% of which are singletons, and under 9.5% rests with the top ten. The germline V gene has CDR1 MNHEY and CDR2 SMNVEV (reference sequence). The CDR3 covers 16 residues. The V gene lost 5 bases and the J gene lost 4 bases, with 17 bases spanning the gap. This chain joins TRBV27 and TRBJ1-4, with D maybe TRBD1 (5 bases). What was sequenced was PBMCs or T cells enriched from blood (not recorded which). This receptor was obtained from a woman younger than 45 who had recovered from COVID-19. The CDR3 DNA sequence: TGTGCCAGCAGTCCCGAAATGACAGTGAATAATGAAAAACTGTTTTTT. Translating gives CASSPEMTVNNEKLFF.